Listed here are 32 T cell receptor beta chains from one sample, sequenced in a study of OX40 agonist ivuxolimab in advanced cancers. The table came from immunoSEQ multiplex PCR; TCRdb's copy has only in-frame clones and leaves some out. This table has around 84,000 clones, about four fifths appearing once. The sample here was CD4+ or CD8+ T cells sorted from blood, taken in a trial of the OX40 agonist ivuxolimab. All receptors derive from an adult with an advanced solid tumor such as melanoma, head and neck, liver or kidney cancer.

This clone appeared a single time. This chain connects TRBV10-3 to TRBJ1-5, with 9 positions matching TRBD1. CDR1 is ENHRY and CDR2 is SYGVKD in the germline V gene. This CDR3 has 17 residues. V trimming: 0 bases; J trimming: 3 bases; junction bases outside the gene matches: 6. The CDR3 sequence is CAISESTTGGFNQPQHF. CDR3 sequence (DNA): TGTGCCATCAGTGAGTCTACTACAGGGGGCTTCAATCAGCCCCAGCATTTT.

This clone appeared a single time. The chain carries TRBV7-2 and TRBJ1-4; a possible D gene is TRBD1 (5 bases). CDR1 SGHTA and CDR2 FQGNSA come from the germline V gene. V was pared by 1 base and J by 5 bases, with 5 bases between. This CDR3 has 13 amino acids. The CDR3 sequence: CASSLGQNEKLFF. The CDR3 DNA reads TGTGCCAGCAGCTTAGGACAGAATGAAAAACTGTTTTTT. Complete variable domain (other parts from reference TRBV7-2 and TRBJ1-4): GAGVSQSPSNKVTEKGKDVELRCDPISGHTALYWYRQSLGQGLEFLIYFQGNSAPDKSGLPSDRFSAERTGGSVSTLTIQRTQQEDSAVYLCASSLGQNEKLFFGSGTQLSVL.

This clone was counted ten times or more. The chain employs TRBV4-1 and TRBJ1-2; D not certain. The ends were cut back, 0 bases at V and 1 base at J, with 12 bases in the middle. The germline V gene has CDR1 MGHRA and CDR2 YSYEKL. The CDR3 extends over 16 amino acids. In DNA, the CDR3 is TGCGCCAGCAGCCAAGAGGAGCGGTCCCTTAACTATGGCTACACCTTC. Protein product: CASSQEERSLNYGYTF.

This rearrangement joins TRBV5-6 to TRBJ1-3; D gene unclear. V was trimmed by 3 bases and J by 2 bases, leaving 15 bases between them. This CDR3 is 16 amino acids long. CDR1 and CDR2 (germline): SGHDT, YYEEEE. The CDR3 sequence: CASSSTTLITGNTIYF. The CDR3 region has the DNA TGTGCCAGCAGCTCTACCACCCTAATAACTGGAAACACCATATATTTT. The whole variable domain, remainder taken from reference TRBV5-6 and TRBJ1-3, is DAGVTQSPTHLIKTRGQQVTLRCSPKSGHDTVSWYQQALGQGPQFIFQYYEEEERQRGNFPDRFSGHQFPNYSSELNVNALLLGDSALYLCASSSTTLITGNTIYFGEGSWLTVV.

The J gene is TRBJ1-6, the V gene TRBV7-3; TRBD1 is a possible D gene (5 bases). Germline loops: CDR1 SGHTA, CDR2 FQGTGA. The CDR3 contains 13 residues. V lost 4 bases to trimming and J lost 10 bases, with 11 bases between them. For the CDR3, the DNA is TGTGCCAGCAGCTACATATGGGGGTCACCCCTCCACTTT. This encodes CASSYIWGSPLHF.

The chain combines TRBV6-1 with TRBJ2-7; possibly TRBD1 for D (6 bases). This CDR3 contains 12 residues. Germline V CDR1 and CDR2: MNHNS, SASEGT. Trimming pared 5 bases from V and 4 bases from J, leaving 9 bases between. The CDR3 sequence: CASSRTVYEQYF. The CDR3 DNA reads as TGTGCCAGCAGTCGGACAGTATACGAGCAGTACTTC.

The chain links TRBV9 to TRBJ1-1, with TRBD1 identical over 10 bases. Trimming cost V 4 bases and J 5 bases; bases outside gene matches: 14. The V gene's germline CDR1 is SGDLS and CDR2 YYNGEE. The CDR3 is made up of 17 amino acids. The CDR3 sequence is CASSYTPRTGGRTEAFF. The CDR3 nucleotides are TGTGCCAGCAGCTACACCCCGCGGACAGGGGGGCGGACTGAAGCTTTCTTT.

This chain uses TRBV11-2 with TRBJ1-6; D uncertain. This CDR3 is built from 15 residues. Germline V CDR1 and CDR2: SGHAT, FQNNGV. Between the trimmed V and J ends, which lost 3 bases and 5 bases, there was a span of 11 bases. In nucleotides, the CDR3 is TGTGCCAGCAGCTTGCGAAAGGTGGATAATTCACCCCTCCACTTT. Its protein product is CASSLRKVDNSPLHF.

This chain uses TRBV9 with TRBJ1-3; the D is unclear. There are 17 residues in the CDR3. From germline, CDR1 is SGDLS and CDR2 YYNGEE. V was cut by 3 bases and J by 0 bases, with 16 bases left in between. CDR3 in amino acids: CASSAGSRAPSGNTIYF. The CDR3 DNA is TGTGCCAGCAGCGCTGGATCCCGGGCCCCCTCTGGAAACACCATATATTTT.

This chain joins TRBV19 and TRBJ1-4, with no clear D. Germline lookup yields CDR1 LNHDA and CDR2 SQIVND (reference sequence). V shed 8 bases and J shed 7 bases, with 14 bases lying between them. The CDR3 runs to 13 residues. CDR3 in amino acids: CASSSRSSEKLFF. The CDR3 bases are TGTGCCAGTTCGTCTCGGAGTAGTGAAAAACTGTTTTTT.

V is TRBV7-9 and J is TRBJ2-1; weak D call: TRBD1 (5 bases). The ends were cut back, 5 bases at V and 2 bases at J, with 7 bases in the middle. Germline assignment: CDR1 SEHNR and CDR2 FQNEAQ (reference sequence). The CDR3 runs 13 residues. CDR3 sequence: CASSPTAYNEQFF. CDR3 DNA sequence: TGTGCCAGCAGCCCGACAGCCTACAATGAGCAGTTCTTC.

A few counts support this clone. The chain uses TRBV6-5 and TRBJ1-3; D gene uncertain. The CDR3 has 15 residues. V lost 0 bases and J lost 0, with 6 bases in between. The germline V gene has CDR1 MNHEY and CDR2 SVGAGI. The CDR3, as DNA: TGTGCCAGCAGTTACTCGCTGTTCTCTGGAAACACCATATATTTT. Encoded protein: CASSYSLFSGNTIYF.

This clone showed up just once. The rearrangement links TRBV2 to TRBJ1-4; no reliable D call. The CDR3 is made up of 13 amino acids. Germline-derived CDR1 and CDR2 are SNHLY and FYNNEI. Trimming pared 0 bases from V and 6 bases from J, leaving 5 bases between. For the CDR3, the DNA is TGTGCCAGCAGTGAAGCGGGGTATGAAAAACTGTTTTTT. Translation gives CASSEAGYEKLFF. The full variable domain, completed using reference TRBV2 and TRBJ1-4, is EPEVTQTPSHQVTQMGQEVILRCVPISNHLYFYWYRQILGQKVEFLVSFYNNEISEKSEIFDDQFSVERPDGSNFTLKIRSTKLEDSAMYFCASSEAGYEKLFFGSGTQLSVL.

This clone was detected only a few times. The chain links TRBV5-1 to TRBJ1-2; unclear D gene. The CDR3 spans 18 residues. Trimming cost V 0 bases and J 1 base, with 19 bases left between them. CDR1 and CDR2 (germline): SGHRS, YFSETQ. CDR3 in amino acids: CASSLVLGLNGINYGYTF. The CDR3, as DNA: TGCGCCAGCAGCTTGGTGTTGGGTCTCAACGGGATTAACTATGGCTACACCTTC.

The rearrangement joins TRBV6-1 to TRBJ1-2; D unclear. The germline V gene encodes CDR1 MNHNS and CDR2 SASEGT. This CDR3 region has 13 residues. V lost 2 bases to trimming and J lost 13 bases, with 17 bases between them. CDR3 protein: CASSESWTASPTF. CDR3 in DNA: TGTGCCAGCAGTGAATCATGGACGGCGAGTCCCACCTTC.

The J gene is TRBJ2-3, the V gene TRBV2, with a tentative D call TRBD2 (6 bases). The V end lost 8 bases, the J end lost 2 bases, and 14 bases lay between the germline ends. This CDR3 spans 14 amino acids. Germline CDR1 and CDR2: SNHLY and FYNNEI. CDR3 DNA: TGTGCCAGCCTCCCGGGACTCTTCACAGATACGCAGTATTTT. Protein: CASLPGLFTDTQYF.

V gene TRBV7-3 combines with J gene TRBJ2-3; D not resolved. CDR1 SGHTA and CDR2 FQGTGA come from the germline V gene. V dropped 0 bases and J dropped 3 bases, with 10 bases sitting between them. The CDR3 is 15 residues long. The CDR3 reads CASSLTRSQTDTQYF. The DNA for the CDR3 is TGTGCCAGCAGCTTAACTAGAAGTCAGACAGATACGCAGTATTTT.

The chain combines TRBV30 with TRBJ2-1, with TRBD2 matching over 7 bases. Germline V CDR1 and CDR2: GTSNPN, SVGIG (reference sequence). The CDR3 runs to 13 residues. The V segment lost 0 bases and the J segment 6 bases; nucleotides outside the gene matches: 2. CDR3 amino acids: CAWSVLAVNEQFF. The CDR3 nucleotides are TGTGCCTGGAGTGTTCTAGCGGTCAATGAGCAGTTCTTC.

The chain is built from TRBV4-1 and TRBJ2-3, with D uncertain. V lost 0 bases, J lost 11 bases, and 9 bases lay in between. CDR3 length equals 12 residues. CDR1 MGHRA and CDR2 YSYEKL come from the germline V gene. The CDR3 is CASSQDELKQYF. DNA for the CDR3: TGCGCCAGCAGCCAAGACGAGTTAAAGCAGTATTTT.

The chain has TRBV9 and TRBJ2-3; 11 bases are a match to TRBD2. V trimming: 6 bases; J trimming: 0 bases; junction bases outside the gene matches: 3. CDR1 is SGDLS, CDR2 YYNGEE, per germline. The CDR3 runs to 15 residues. The CDR3 spells CASTSGGPSTDTQYF. The DNA for the CDR3 is TGTGCCAGCACTAGCGGGGGGCCTAGCACAGATACGCAGTATTTT.

The chain recombines TRBV4-1 with TRBJ2-3; perhaps TRBD2 as D (6 bases). The germline CDR1 and CDR2 sequences are MGHRA and YSYEKL. The CDR3 contains 19 residues. Trimming took 0 bases from V and 11 from J, leaving 30 bases between them. The CDR3 nucleotides read TGCGCCAGCAGCCAAGATGCAGCTATACGGGACTCGCGGGCAAAGGGGCAGTATTTT. It codes for CASSQDAAIRDSRAKGQYF.

The chain links TRBV27 to TRBJ2-2; D is possibly TRBD1 (6 bases). Trimming removed 6 bases at V and 1 base at J, with 9 bases between. CDR1 and CDR2 (germline): MNHEY, SMNVEV (reference sequence). The CDR3 runs to 14 residues. The CDR3 nucleotides are TGTGCCAGCAGCGAGACAGGGAACACCGGGGAGCTGTTTTTT. Translation: CASSETGNTGELFF.

The chain uses TRBV5-1 and TRBJ2-6; D might be TRBD1 (5 bases). The CDR3 consists of 16 residues. V was shortened by 0 bases and J by 2 bases, with 9 bases between the two germline ends. Germline-derived CDR1 and CDR2 are SGHRS and YFSETQ. The DNA for the CDR3 is TGCGCCAGCAGCTTGGTGGCAGGGACTGGGGCCAACGTCCTGACTTTC. This codes for CASSLVAGTGANVLTF. The whole variable domain, remainder taken from reference TRBV5-1 and TRBJ2-6, is KAGVTQTPRYLIKTRGQQVTLSCSPISGHRSVSWYQQTPGQGLQFLFEYFSETQRNKGNFPGRFSGRQFSNSRSEMNVSTLELGDSALYLCASSLVAGTGANVLTFGAGSRLTVL.

The V gene is TRBV4-1, the J gene TRBJ1-2, with a tentative D call TRBD1 (6 bases). This CDR3 comprises 17 residues. Trimming took off 0 bases at V and 4 bases at J, with 18 bases between the two ends. Germline-derived CDR1 and CDR2 are MGHRA and YSYEKL. The CDR3 is CASSQEKELRGGYGYTF. For the CDR3, the DNA is TGCGCCAGCAGCCAAGAGAAGGAGCTAAGAGGGGGCTATGGCTACACCTTC.

V is TRBV9 and J is TRBJ2-7, with D perhaps TRBD2 (7 bases). CDR1 is SGDLS and CDR2 is YYNGEE in the germline V gene. V lost 2 bases to trimming and J lost 13 bases, with 19 bases between them. This CDR3 spans 13 amino acids. The CDR3 nucleotides are TGTGCCAGCAGCGTGGGGGGGAGGACAGAAACCTACTTC. Amino acids: CASSVGGRTETYF.

The CDR3 DNA is TGCGCCAGCAGCTTGGGGAGGGCGGATACGCAGTATTTT. This encodes CASSLGRADTQYF. This sequence joins TRBV5-1 and TRBJ2-3, with a weak D call TRBD2 (6 bases). Between the trimmed V and J ends, which lost 0 bases and 6 bases, there was a span of 8 bases. CDR1 is SGHRS, CDR2 YFSETQ, per germline. CDR3 length: 13 amino acids. Using reference TRBV5-1 and TRBJ2-3 for the parts outside the CDR3, the full variable domain is KAGVTQTPRYLIKTRGQQVTLSCSPISGHRSVSWYQQTPGQGLQFLFEYFSETQRNKGNFPGRFSGRQFSNSRSEMNVSTLELGDSALYLCASSLGRADTQYFGPGTRLTVL.

V is TRBV4-3 and J is TRBJ2-1, with 9 bases fitting TRBD2. V was clipped by 0 bases and J by 5 bases; unmatched bases: 2. Germline V gene data show CDR1 as LGHNA and CDR2 as YSLEER. The CDR3 loop spans 15 amino acids. CDR3 region: CASSQDGGRDNEQFF. For the CDR3, the DNA is TGCGCCAGCAGCCAAGACGGCGGGAGGGACAATGAGCAGTTCTTC.

This chain joins TRBV30 and TRBJ2-7; D might be TRBD2 (5 bases). Trimming cost V 4 bases and J 2 bases, with 9 bases left between them. The CDR3 length is 12 residues. CDR1 and CDR2 from the germline V gene are GTSNPN and SVGIG (reference sequence). The CDR3 region is CAWKEAPYEQYF. The CDR3, as DNA: TGTGCCTGGAAGGAGGCCCCCTACGAGCAGTACTTC.

CDR3 loop: CAWTDSGGAYYGYTF. The DNA for the CDR3 is TGTGCCTGGACCGACTCAGGGGGCGCGTACTATGGCTACACCTTC. V gene TRBV30 combines with J gene TRBJ1-2; 8 nucleotides line up with TRBD1. Germline CDR1 and CDR2: GTSNPN and SVGIG (reference sequence). The J segment lost 3 bases and the V segment lost 4 bases, leaving 10 bases of the junction unmatched. This CDR3 region has 15 residues. Based on the CDR3 plus reference TRBV30 and TRBJ1-2, the full variable domain is SQTIHQWPATLVQPVGSPLSLECTVEGTSNPNLYWYRQAAGRGLQLLFYSVGIGQISSEVPQNLSASRPQDRQFILSSKKLLLSDSGFYLCAWTDSGGAYYGYTFGSGTRLTVV.

V gene TRBV7-2 combines with J gene TRBJ1-4; 8 bases match TRBD1. Germline V gene lookup returns CDR1 SGHTA and CDR2 FQGNSA. CDR3 length: 15 amino acids. V dropped 5 bases and J dropped 6; count of bases not matched to a gene: 8. CDR3 loop: CASSPDRGGDEKLFF. CDR3 coding DNA: TGTGCCAGCAGCCCCGACAGGGGTGGCGATGAAAAACTGTTTTTT.

V is TRBV7-8 and J is TRBJ1-4; 9 positions agree with TRBD1. Germline V gives CDR1 SGHVS, CDR2 FQNEAQ. The V segment lost 5 bases and the J segment 5 bases; nucleotides outside the gene matches: 6. This CDR3 region has 15 residues. CDR3 sequence: CASSQQGARNEKLFF. The CDR3 DNA follows: TGTGCCAGCAGCCAACAGGGGGCAAGGAATGAAAAACTGTTTTTT.

The chain has TRBV30 and TRBJ1-5, with 9 bases that match TRBD1. The CDR3 is made up of 14 amino acids. Germline trimming cut 4 bases from V and 4 bases from J; bases unmatched to any gene: 5. The germline gives CDR1 GTSNPN, CDR2 SVGIG (reference sequence). The CDR3 is CAWNRGRGNQPQHF. The DNA of the CDR3 is TGTGCCTGGAACAGGGGGCGAGGGAATCAGCCCCAGCATTTT.